Shown below are 16 T cell receptor beta chains from a single sample sequenced in a study of a mutant IDH1 vaccine in newly diagnosed glioma. Their target antigens are unknown. Time point given: week 23, last vaccination. A single vaccine dose contained 300 ug of mutant IDH1 20-mer peptide, and topical imiquimod was used with it. Clones were sequenced by immunoSEQ multiplex PCR, and TCRdb holds only the in-frame ones, with some missing. The sample holds under 50,000 clones, approximately 90% seen once. Sample: PBMCs, taken from a glioma patient whose treatment included an IDH1 peptide vaccine. These receptors were taken from a man aged 50-60 years with glioma.

V usage is TRBV7-8 and J usage is TRBJ2-3; D perhaps matches TRBD2 (5 bases). This CDR3 is 19 amino acids long. V lost 1 base to trimming and J lost 3 bases, with 23 bases between them. Germline V lookup: CDR1 SGHVS, CDR2 FQNEAQ. The CDR3 region has the DNA TGTGCCAGCAGCTTAGAGGTGCGAGTTGCGGGCGTCGGTACAGATACGCAGTATTTT. Translating gives CASSLEVRVAGVGTDTQYF.

The rearrangement uses TRBV6-6 and TRBJ1-2, with a tentative D call TRBD1 (5 bases). Germline CDR1 MNHNY, CDR2 SVGAGI (reference sequence). The CDR3 runs 13 residues. Between the trimmed V and J ends, which lost 4 bases and 2 bases, there was a span of 8 bases. CDR3: CASSSDSNYGYTF. DNA for the CDR3: TGTGCCAGCAGTTCCGACAGCAACTATGGCTACACCTTC.

The gene calls are TRBV10-2 and TRBJ1-2, with 7 bases matching TRBD1. CDR3 length: 13 amino acids. The germline gives CDR1 WSHSY, CDR2 SAAADI. V trimming: 0 bases; J trimming: 9 bases; junction bases outside the gene matches: 4. In DNA, the CDR3 is TGCGCCAGCAGTGAGTCGACAGGGATAAGCTACACCTTC. Translated, it gives CASSESTGISYTF.

With respect to this clone: This same CDR3 is encoded by further DNA sequences in the sample. The chain employs TRBV5-1 and TRBJ2-5; D is unresolved. The V end was cut by 2 bases, the J end by 3 bases, with 2 bases between. The germline V gene has CDR1 SGHRS and CDR2 YFSETQ. The CDR3 is 11 amino acids. The CDR3 DNA sequence: TGCGCCAGCAGCTTAGAAGAGACCCAGTACTTC. Translated, it gives CASSLEETQYF.

The genes are TRBV5-4 and TRBJ2-1; 11 bases agree with TRBD2. The CDR3 sequence is 15 residues long. Germline assignment: CDR1 SGHNT and CDR2 YYREEE (reference sequence). V lost 0 bases to trimming and J lost 5 bases; unmatched junction nucleotides: 1. Here the CDR3 DNA reads TGTGCCAGCAGCTTGGGGGGACTAGCGGACAATGAGCAGTTCTTC. This encodes CASSLGGLADNEQFF.

V gene TRBV10-1 combines with J gene TRBJ2-2; 10 bases agree with TRBD1. The CDR3 sequence is 15 residues long. Germline-derived CDR1 and CDR2 are WNHNN and SYGVQD (reference sequence). V lost 6 bases and J lost 3; bases outside the gene matches: 4. The CDR3 protein is CASSRGQGYTGELFF. For the CDR3, the DNA is TGCGCCAGCAGCAGGGGACAGGGGTACACCGGGGAGCTGTTTTTT.

V is TRBV5-8 and J is TRBJ1-1; 9 bases fit TRBD1. CDR1 and CDR2 (germline): SGHTS, YDEGEE. V trimming: 2 bases; J trimming: 0 bases; junction bases outside the gene matches: 8. CDR3 length: 17 amino acids. CDR3 residues: CASSLQGAVVMNTEAFF. CDR3 coding DNA: TGTGCCAGCAGCTTACAGGGGGCGGTAGTGATGAACACTGAAGCTTTCTTT.

The V and J genes are TRBV19 and TRBJ1-1; D is perhaps TRBD1 (5 bases). This CDR3 has 14 amino acids. Germline loops: CDR1 LNHDA, CDR2 SQIVND (reference sequence). Trimming stripped 1 base from V and 7 bases from J, with 13 bases between. The CDR3 sequence: CASSIVGGDDEAFF. CDR3 coding DNA: TGTGCCAGTAGTATAGTAGGAGGGGACGATGAAGCTTTCTTT.

The rearrangement uses TRBV25-1 and TRBJ1-1; a possible D gene is TRBD1 (5 bases). With 3 bases removed from V and 5 bases from J, the gap between germline ends came to 16 bases. CDR3 size: 15 residues. The germline V gene encodes CDR1 MGHDK and CDR2 SYGVNS. CDR3 sequence (DNA): TGTGCCAGCAGTGACCGCAAGGGGATAAGGACTGAAGCTTTCTTT. Its protein is CASSDRKGIRTEAFF.

The CDR3 protein is CASSFRQGAGQETQYF. The CDR3 DNA is TGTGCCAGCAGCTTTCGACAGGGGGCGGGGCAAGAGACCCAGTACTTC. The V gene is TRBV5-6, the J gene TRBJ2-5; 10 nucleotides agree with TRBD1. The germline V gene has CDR1 SGHDT and CDR2 YYEEEE. V gave up 2 bases and J gave up 2 bases; unmatched junction bases: 6. The CDR3 has 16 residues.

The chain employs TRBV7-9 and TRBJ2-5; TRBD2 aligns across 11 bases. J lost 5 bases, V lost 5 bases, and 7 bases had no gene match. Germline CDR1 SEHNR, CDR2 FQNEAQ (reference sequence). CDR3 length: 15 residues. CDR3: CASSLTLAGAETQYF. CDR3 nucleotides: TGTGCCAGCAGCCTCACACTAGCGGGAGCGGAGACCCAGTACTTC.

V gene TRBV19 combines with J gene TRBJ1-1; weak D call: TRBD1 (5 bases). V lost 7 bases to trimming and J lost 1 base, with 10 bases between them. Germline assignment: CDR1 LNHDA and CDR2 SQIVND (reference sequence). The CDR3 is made up of 13 amino acids. The CDR3 loop is CASNFQGNTEAFF. The CDR3, as DNA: TGTGCCAGTAACTTTCAGGGGAACACTGAAGCTTTCTTT.

This rearrangement joins TRBV4-1 to TRBJ2-5; TRBD2 aligns across 9 bases. Germline lookup yields CDR1 MGHRA and CDR2 YSYEKL. Losses at the gene ends were 5 bases for V and 7 bases for J; bases not matched to a gene: 20. This CDR3 has 18 amino acids. Here the CDR3 DNA reads TGCGCCAGCAGCACCTTCGGGCTAGCGGGAAAGGTGAGGGGGACCCAGTACTTC. Protein: CASSTFGLAGKVRGTQYF.

The chain carries TRBV19 and TRBJ2-7; TRBD1 aligns across 9 bases. This CDR3 has 14 residues. Germline trimming cut 10 bases from V and 5 bases from J; bases unmatched to any gene: 12. In germline, CDR1 is LNHDA, CDR2 SQIVND (reference sequence). In DNA, the CDR3 is TGTGCCACCCAGGACAGGGGAGTTTTAAACGAGCAGTACTTC. Its protein is CATQDRGVLNEQYF.

The V and J genes are TRBV21-1 and TRBJ2-6. TRBV21-1 is a listed pseudogene. The CDR3 length is 13 residues. Here the CDR3 reads CARTQGRANVLTF. The CDR3 DNA sequence: TGTGCCAGGACCCAAGGCCGGGCCAACGTCCTGACTTTC.

The rearrangement joins TRBV5-6 to TRBJ2-2; weak D call: TRBD1 (6 bases). This CDR3 region has 15 residues. Trimming left V 0 bases short and J 4 bases short, with 10 bases between. Germline V lookup: CDR1 SGHDT, CDR2 YYEEEE. The CDR3 bases are TGTGCCAGCAGCTTGGCACAGGGTGGCACCGGGGAGCTGTTTTTT. This sequence encodes CASSLAQGGTGELFF. Together with reference TRBV5-6 and TRBJ2-2, the CDR3 gives the full variable domain: DAGVTQSPTHLIKTRGQQVTLRCSPKSGHDTVSWYQQALGQGPQFIFQYYEEEERQRGNFPDRFSGHQFPNYSSELNVNALLLGDSALYLCASSLAQGGTGELFFGEGSRLTVL.